The clone carrying this T cell receptor (beta chain) has more than one count but fewer than ten. Its target is not known. The germline V gene encodes CDR1 MDHEN and CDR2 SYDVKM. Trimming cost V 6 bases and J 2 bases; bases outside gene matches: 3. The CDR3 spans 13 residues. TCRdb fed the 5' RACE reads into MiXCR, producing one record per CDR3 protein. The data show fewer than 400,000 distinct CDR3 sequences, 8% seen once. These data are taken from a study of CD8 T cells in ankylosing spondylitis. Notes on the study in general: Characteristic, it appeared, of ankylosing spondylitis blood was a TCR beta motif of fewer than 10 highly homologous variants. Disease-associated clonotypes exhibited CD8+ identity and were relatively infrequent in peripheral blood. Matched ankylosing spondylitis synovial fluid reportedly contained a significantly enriched population of disease-linked clones.

Sequenced sample: blood, either unsorted or a sorted T cell fraction (not recorded which). The rearrangement joins TRBV28 to TRBJ2-5; TRBD2 matches 7 bases. This receptor was taken from a male donor with ankylosing spondylitis. CDR3 amino acids: CASSWGGQETQYF. The CDR3 DNA reads as TGTGCCAGCAGCTGGGGGGGGCAAGAGACCCAGTACTTC.